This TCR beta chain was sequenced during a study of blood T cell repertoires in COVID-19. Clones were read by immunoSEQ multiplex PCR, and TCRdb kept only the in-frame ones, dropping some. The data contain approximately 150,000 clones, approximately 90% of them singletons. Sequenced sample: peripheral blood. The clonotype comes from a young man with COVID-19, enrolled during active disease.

For the CDR3, the DNA is TGTGCCACCAGTGATTTAGCGACAGGGGACAATGAGCAGTTCTTC. It codes for CATSDLATGDNEQFF. This chain uses TRBV24-1 with TRBJ2-1; 8 bases align to TRBD1. With 1 base clipped from V and 5 bases from J, the junction kept 3 bases outside the gene matches. The CDR3 is 15 amino acids. The germline V gene has CDR1 KGHDR and CDR2 SFDVKD.